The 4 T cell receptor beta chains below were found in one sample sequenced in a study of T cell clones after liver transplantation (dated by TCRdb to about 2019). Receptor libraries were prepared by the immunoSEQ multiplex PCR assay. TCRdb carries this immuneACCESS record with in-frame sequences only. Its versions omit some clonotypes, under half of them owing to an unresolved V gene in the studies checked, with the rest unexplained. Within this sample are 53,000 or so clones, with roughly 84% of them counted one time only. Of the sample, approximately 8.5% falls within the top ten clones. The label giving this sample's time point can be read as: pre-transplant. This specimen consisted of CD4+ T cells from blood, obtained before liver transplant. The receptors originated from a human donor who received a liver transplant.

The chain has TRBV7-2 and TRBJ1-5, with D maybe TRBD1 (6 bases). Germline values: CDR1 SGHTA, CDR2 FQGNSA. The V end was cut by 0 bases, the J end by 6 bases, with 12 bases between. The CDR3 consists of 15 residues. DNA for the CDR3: TGTGCCAGCAGCTTAGCGTCAGGGGCGGGTCAGCCCCAGCATTTT. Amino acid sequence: CASSLASGAGQPQHF.

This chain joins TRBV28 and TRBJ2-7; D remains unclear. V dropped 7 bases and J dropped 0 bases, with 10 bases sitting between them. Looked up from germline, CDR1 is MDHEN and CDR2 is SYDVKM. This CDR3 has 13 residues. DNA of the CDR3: TGTGCCAGCATCCGACGGAACTCCTACGAGCAGTACTTC. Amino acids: CASIRRNSYEQYF.

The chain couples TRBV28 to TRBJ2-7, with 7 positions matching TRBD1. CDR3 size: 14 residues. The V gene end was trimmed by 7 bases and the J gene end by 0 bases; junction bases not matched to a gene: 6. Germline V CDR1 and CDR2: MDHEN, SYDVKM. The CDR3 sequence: CASIRQGPSYEQYF. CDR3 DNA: TGTGCCAGCATCCGACAGGGACCCTCCTACGAGCAGTACTTC.

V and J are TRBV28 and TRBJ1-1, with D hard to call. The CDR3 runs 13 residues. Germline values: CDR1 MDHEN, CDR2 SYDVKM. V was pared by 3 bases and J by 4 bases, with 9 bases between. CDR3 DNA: TGTGCCAGCAGTTTTTATGTGGTCACTGAAGCTTTCTTT. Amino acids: CASSFYVVTEAFF.